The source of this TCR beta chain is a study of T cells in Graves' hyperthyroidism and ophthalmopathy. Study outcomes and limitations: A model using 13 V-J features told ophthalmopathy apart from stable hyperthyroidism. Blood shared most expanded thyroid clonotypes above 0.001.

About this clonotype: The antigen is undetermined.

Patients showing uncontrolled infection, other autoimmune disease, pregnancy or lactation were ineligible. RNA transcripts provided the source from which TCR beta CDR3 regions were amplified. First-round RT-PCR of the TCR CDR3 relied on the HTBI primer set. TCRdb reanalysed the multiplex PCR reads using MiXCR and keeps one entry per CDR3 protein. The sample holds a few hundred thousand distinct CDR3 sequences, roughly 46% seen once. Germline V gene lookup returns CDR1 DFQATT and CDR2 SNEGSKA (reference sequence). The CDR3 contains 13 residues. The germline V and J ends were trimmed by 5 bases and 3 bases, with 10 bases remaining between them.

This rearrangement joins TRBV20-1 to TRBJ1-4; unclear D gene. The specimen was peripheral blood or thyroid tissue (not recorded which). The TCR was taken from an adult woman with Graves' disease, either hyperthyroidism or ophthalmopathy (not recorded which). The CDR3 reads CSAPGFSNEKLFF. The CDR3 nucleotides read TGCAGTGCTCCAGGATTCTCTAATGAAAAACTGTTTTTT.